This T cell receptor (beta chain) was sequenced in a study of T cell clonality in common variable immunodeficiency. Study-level results: In common variable immunodeficiency, TCR beta chains reportedly carried fewer deletions and N-nucleotide insertions. Compared with healthy controls, CVID subjects showed increased TCRbeta clonality, mostly in about a third.

The protocol was immunoSEQ multiplex PCR, while the TCRdb copy is restricted to in-frame clones and leaves out a portion. The specimen has 15,000 to 20,000 clones, none found just once. This clone was seen ten or more times. What it binds is not known. The DNA ends 3 residues before the CDR3 does, and the rest of the CDR3 is filled in from the germline J gene. The V segment lost 3 bases and the J segment 1 base; nucleotides outside the gene matches: 3. CDR1 is SGHTA, CDR2 FQGNSA, per germline. This CDR3 is built from 15 residues. Source material: peripheral blood mononuclear cells. The gene calls are TRBV7-2 and TRBJ2-3; 8 nucleotides line up with TRBD2. The receptor's source is a human donor with common variable immunodeficiency. This CDR3 reads CASSLIAGRTDTQYF. CDR3 DNA (partial): TGTGCCAGCAGCTTGATAGCGGGACGCACAGATACG.